The 15 T cell receptor beta chains reported below all come from one sample, sequenced in a study of shared clonotypes between healthy human individuals. Data came from immunoSEQ multiplex PCR; TCRdb stores just in-frame clones and leaves some out. The data hold approximately 980,000 clones, with more than 75% observed a single time. The sequencing sample was made of memory CD4+ T cells sorted from blood. As to subset: CD45RA-negative fraction. The receptor set was obtained from a man aged 18 to 29 in good health.

The rearrangement uses TRBV7-2 and TRBJ2-7; 10 positions match TRBD2. The V segment lost 3 bases and the J segment 4 bases; nucleotides outside the gene matches: 6. The CDR3 is 15 amino acids. The germline V gene encodes CDR1 SGHTA and CDR2 FQGNSA. The CDR3 bases are TGTGCCAGCAGCTTCAACCAGCGGGAGGGTTACGAGCAGTACTTC. The encoded protein is CASSFNQREGYEQYF.

This chain links TRBV5-1 with TRBJ2-1; TRBD1 matches 7 bases. Losses at the gene ends were 3 bases for V and 9 bases for J; bases not matched to a gene: 12. The CDR3 spans 15 residues. CDR1 and CDR2 (germline): SGHRS, YFSETQ. As DNA, the CDR3 is TGCGCCAGCAGCTCTCGAGAGGTAGGGGGCGGTGAGCAGTTCTTC. Protein sequence: CASSSREVGGGEQFF.

The chain employs TRBV28 and TRBJ1-5; 7 bases map to TRBD1. This CDR3 is 15 amino acids long. Germline-derived CDR1 and CDR2 are MDHEN and SYDVKM. V lost 3 bases, J lost 3 bases, and 5 bases stayed unmatched. The CDR3 region is CASSFAQGVNQPQHF. The CDR3 DNA sequence: TGTGCCAGCAGTTTTGCTCAGGGGGTCAATCAGCCCCAGCATTTT.

The chain joins TRBV9 to TRBJ2-7; maybe TRBD2 (5 bases). The CDR3 consists of 15 residues. Germline V lookup: CDR1 SGDLS, CDR2 YYNGEE. V was shortened by 3 bases and J by 0 bases, with 13 bases between the two germline ends. As DNA, the CDR3 is TGTGCCAGCAGCGCGGGAACTAAGTCCTCCTACGAGCAGTACTTC. Translating it yields CASSAGTKSSYEQYF.

Turning to this clone: The sample carries other DNA sequences with the same CDR3. This chain connects TRBV18 to TRBJ2-3; D gene uncertain. V lost 0 bases to trimming and J lost 3 bases, with 1 base between them. CDR1 and CDR2 from the germline V gene are KGHSH and LQKENI. The CDR3 totals 12 residues. CDR3 loop: CASSPPTDTQYF. DNA of the CDR3: TGTGCCAGCTCACCACCAACAGATACGCAGTATTTT. The variable domain in full, with the rest retrieved from reference TRBV18 and TRBJ2-3, is NAGVMQNPRHLVRRRGQEARLRCSPMKGHSHVYWYRQLPEEGLKFMVYLQKENIIDESGMPKERFSAEFPKEGPSILRIQQVVRGDSAAYFCASSPPTDTQYFGPGTRLTVL.

The chain uses TRBV9 and TRBJ2-3; D is perhaps TRBD2 (6 bases). V was pared by 4 bases and J by 1 base, with 16 bases between. This CDR3 region has 16 residues. The germline CDR1 and CDR2 sequences are SGDLS and YYNGEE. CDR3 region: CASSPPGGGRTDTQYF. As DNA, the CDR3 is TGTGCCAGCAGCCCCCCCGGAGGAGGGCGCACAGATACGCAGTATTTT.

This clone was seen a few times. This chain joins TRBV5-5 and TRBJ2-2, with 10 bases aligning to TRBD2. The CDR3 is 15 amino acids. Trimming removed 2 bases from V and 4 bases from J; junction bases left unmatched: 2. The germline gives CDR1 SGHKS, CDR2 YYEKEE (reference sequence). For the CDR3, the DNA is TGTGCCAGCAGCTTACTAGCGGGACCCACCGGGGAGCTGTTTTTT. Encoded protein: CASSLLAGPTGELFF. The variable domain in full, with the rest retrieved from reference TRBV5-5 and TRBJ2-2, is DAGVTQSPTHLIKTRGQQVTLRCSPISGHKSVSWYQQVLGQGPQFIFQYYEKEERGRGNFPDRFSARQFPNYSSELNVNALLLGDSALYLCASSLLAGPTGELFFGEGSRLTVL.

Only a few counts were recorded for this clone. The identical CDR3 is also encoded by other nucleotide sequences in the sample. The V and J genes are TRBV18 and TRBJ2-5; no clear D gene. V was cut by 6 bases and J by 1 base, with 9 bases left in between. The CDR3 loop spans 13 amino acids. Germline CDR1 and CDR2: KGHSH and LQKENI. The CDR3 region has the DNA TGTGCCAGCTCCCCAAACTCCCAAGAGACCCAGTACTTC. Amino acid sequence: CASSPNSQETQYF.

For the CDR3, the DNA is TGTGCCAGCAGTTTAAGTGGAACCGGGGAGCTGTTTTTT. This encodes CASSLSGTGELFF. The V and J genes are TRBV28 and TRBJ2-2, with D hard to call. Per germline, CDR1 MDHEN and CDR2 SYDVKM. This CDR3 contains 13 residues. Trimming pared 2 bases from V and 5 bases from J, leaving 6 bases between. Filled out from reference TRBV28 and TRBJ2-2, the complete variable domain reads DVKVTQSSRYLVKRTGEKVFLECVQDMDHENMFWYRQDPGLGLRLIYFSYDVKMKEKGDIPEGYSVSREKKERFSLILESASTNQTSMYLCASSLSGTGELFFGEGSRLTVL.

Points on this clone: The limits of the CDR3 on the DNA are not certain, so only TCRdb's listed CDR3 is given. J is TRBJ1-6 and V is TRBV12-2. TRBV12-2 is reported as a pseudogene. The CDR3 is 12 residues long, ends included. The CDR3 loop reads CASRYICSPLHF.

The chain uses TRBV5-8 and TRBJ2-3; D unclear. The germline V gene has CDR1 SGHTS and CDR2 YDEGEE. The CDR3 contains 12 residues. Trimming pared 0 bases from V and 3 bases from J, leaving 2 bases between. CDR3 DNA: TGTGCCAGCAGCTTGGCTACAGATACGCAGTATTTT. It codes for CASSLATDTQYF.

The gene calls are TRBV15 and TRBJ2-5; D tentatively fits TRBD1 or TRBD2 (6 bases each). Trimming stripped 8 bases from V and 5 bases from J, with 15 bases between. The CDR3 is 13 amino acids. Germline V gene lookup returns CDR1 LNHNV and CDR2 YYDKDF (reference sequence). CDR3 coding DNA: TGTGCCACCGCTAGGGGGGCGGCTGAGACCCAGTACTTC. Translating it yields CATARGAAETQYF.

This chain connects TRBV5-1 to TRBJ2-2; TRBD2 matches at 9 bases. Germline values: CDR1 SGHRS, CDR2 YFSETQ. This CDR3 has 16 residues. Trimming removed 0 bases from V and 2 bases from J; junction bases left unmatched: 2. The CDR3 sequence is CASSLGTSVNTGELFF. The CDR3 bases are TGCGCCAGCAGCTTGGGGACTAGCGTAAACACCGGGGAGCTGTTTTTT. The full variable domain, completed using reference TRBV5-1 and TRBJ2-2, is KAGVTQTPRYLIKTRGQQVTLSCSPISGHRSVSWYQQTPGQGLQFLFEYFSETQRNKGNFPGRFSGRQFSNSRSEMNVSTLELGDSALYLCASSLGTSVNTGELFFGEGSRLTVL.

The V and J genes are TRBV2 and TRBJ1-6; D uncertain. The CDR3 covers 15 residues. Germline loops: CDR1 SNHLY, CDR2 FYNNEI. Between the trimmed V and J ends, which lost 2 bases and 5 bases, there was a span of 10 bases. The CDR3: CASSEHVFDNSPLHF. The DNA of the CDR3 is TGTGCCAGCAGTGAACACGTTTTCGATAATTCACCCCTCCACTTT.

This clone was picked up one time. The V and J genes are TRBV4-1 and TRBJ2-1, with a weak D call TRBD2 (6 bases). Trimming removed 6 bases at V and 7 bases at J, with 13 bases between. This CDR3 spans 13 amino acids. CDR1 and CDR2 (germline): MGHRA, YSYEKL. The CDR3 DNA sequence: TGCGCCAGCAGACTAGCAGGTATGAATGAGCAGTTCTTC. Its translation is CASRLAGMNEQFF.